The 2 T cell receptor beta chains presented below share a single source sample, sequenced in a study of blood T cells in healthy people across ages. Through a sample-barcoded 5' primer and a J-beta primer mix, a second PCR was run for roughly 7 to 11 cycles. Using its own MiXCR run on the 5' RACE reads, TCRdb lists one record per CDR3 protein. The data contain 600,000 to 800,000 distinct CDR3 sequences, over 20% of them singletons. Input material: blood. The receptors here all came from a man between 70 and 80 years old in good health.

The chain uses TRBV5-1 and TRBJ2-3; TRBD2 might be the D (6 bases). The ends were cut back, 0 bases at V and 4 bases at J, with 9 bases in the middle. The CDR3 spans 14 residues. CDR1 is SGHRS and CDR2 is YFSETQ in the germline V gene. The CDR3 spells CASSLGTSPDTQYF. CDR3 bases: TGCGCCAGCAGCTTGGGTACTAGCCCAGATACGCAGTATTTT.

The chain combines TRBV7-9 with TRBJ2-3, with TRBD1 matching 8 bases. This CDR3 has 15 amino acids. Germline loops: CDR1 SEHNR, CDR2 FQNEAQ (reference sequence). V was clipped by 5 bases and J by 6 bases; unmatched bases: 10. The CDR3 DNA follows: TGTGCCAGCAGCCAACCGGGACAGGACATCGATACGCAGTATTTT. Protein: CASSQPGQDIDTQYF.